One and the same sample provided the 12 T cell receptor beta chains below, sequenced in a study of Graves' ophthalmopathy and Graves' hyperthyroidism. Using RNA transcripts, the TCR beta CDR3 regions were amplified. RT-PCR was first run with HTBI primers, then multiplex PCR in a second round. TCRdb processed the multiplex PCR reads anew with MiXCR; each CDR3 protein has one entry. Of 150,000 to 200,000 distinct CDR3 sequences listed, just under 40% are singletons. Sequencing was performed on peripheral blood. These receptors originate from a man in his thirties or forties with Graves' ophthalmopathy.

This clonotype was observed a single time. This chain connects TRBV27 to TRBJ1-2; D not resolved. Germline CDR1 and CDR2: MNHEY and SMNVEV (reference sequence). V dropped 4 bases and J dropped 1 base, with 7 bases sitting between them. The CDR3 has 13 amino acids. In DNA form, the CDR3 reads TGTGCCAGCAGTTCTCGTGGTAACTATGGCTACACCTTC. Translated: CASSSRGNYGYTF.

The genes are TRBV6-5 and TRBJ2-5, with D unclear. In germline, CDR1 is MNHEY, CDR2 SVGAGI. The CDR3 extends over 13 amino acids. V was shortened by 4 bases and J by 3 bases, with 9 bases between the two germline ends. CDR3 sequence reads: CASSSGLKETQYF. For the CDR3, the DNA is TGTGCCAGCAGTTCCGGGTTAAAAGAGACCCAGTACTTC.

This clonotype was observed many times. The gene calls are TRBV20-1 and TRBJ1-1; D not certain. CDR1 and CDR2 from the germline V gene are DFQATT and SNEGSKA (reference sequence). V lost 3 bases, J lost 4 bases, and 15 bases lay in between. This CDR3 contains 14 residues. CDR3 region: CSASSGVSGTEAFF. The CDR3 DNA is TGCAGTGCTAGTTCGGGTGTCTCGGGCACTGAAGCTTTCTTT.

The chain joins TRBV6-1 to TRBJ2-7, with D perhaps TRBD2 (6 bases). CDR1 and CDR2 from the germline V gene are MNHNS and SASEGT. V shed 8 bases and J shed 3 bases, with 11 bases lying between them. The CDR3 totals 12 residues. CDR3 coding DNA: TGTGCCAGCTTGGCGGGACGCTACGAGCAGTACTTC. Protein: CASLAGRYEQYF.

The table lists this clonotype with many counts. The chain carries TRBV19 and TRBJ1-5; possible D gene TRBD1, 5 bases. The V gene's germline CDR1 is LNHDA and CDR2 SQIVND (reference sequence). The CDR3 length is 15 residues. Trimming removed 1 base at V and 3 bases at J, with 10 bases between. The CDR3 region has the DNA TGTGCCAGTAGTATAGTCTGGGGGACCAATCAGCCCCAGCATTTT. Its translation: CASSIVWGTNQPQHF.

In this sample, this clonotype turned up many times. The rearrangement uses TRBV7-2 and TRBJ2-5, with TRBD1 as a possible D gene (6 bases). Germline CDR1 SGHTA, CDR2 FQGNSA. V shed 2 bases and J shed 6 bases, with 13 bases lying between them. CDR3 length: 14 amino acids. The CDR3 is CASSLQGSRQTQYF. The DNA of the CDR3 is TGTGCCAGCAGCTTACAGGGGAGTCGGCAGACCCAGTACTTC.

This clonotype was counted many times. The J gene is TRBJ2-5, the V gene TRBV6-2 or TRBV6-3, with D possibly being TRBD2 (5 bases). Trimming took 5 bases from V and 4 from J, leaving 14 bases between them. CDR3 length: 14 amino acids. Germline lookup yields CDR1 MNHEY and CDR2 SVGEGT. The CDR3 loop reads CASSLVRAGETQYF. CDR3 sequence (DNA): TGTGCCAGCAGTCTCGTGCGGGCGGGAGAGACCCAGTACTTC.

This clonotype was seen a handful of times. The chain has TRBV20-1 and TRBJ2-7; D might be TRBD1 (5 bases). Deletions cut 6 bases from V and 0 bases from J, with 12 bases between. Per germline, CDR1 DFQATT and CDR2 SNEGSKA (reference sequence). This CDR3 is built from 13 residues. Here the CDR3 reads CSAPDMSSYEQYF. CDR3 bases: TGCAGTGCCCCGGACATGAGCTCCTACGAGCAGTACTTC.

The V call is TRBV6-2 or TRBV6-3, the J call TRBJ1-1; perhaps TRBD1 as D (6 bases). This CDR3 has 14 residues. With 6 bases removed from V and 7 bases from J, the gap between germline ends came to 18 bases. Germline V gene lookup returns CDR1 MNHEY and CDR2 SVGEGT. This CDR3 is CASRRSGGENEAFF. CDR3 DNA: TGTGCCAGCAGAAGGTCCGGGGGCGAGAATGAAGCTTTCTTT.

The V and J genes are TRBV6-2 or TRBV6-3 and TRBJ1-1; D unclear. Trimming removed 6 bases from V and 2 bases from J, with 13 bases in between. The CDR3 consists of 14 residues. CDR1 is MNHEY and CDR2 is SVGEGT in the germline V gene. CDR3 DNA sequence: TGTGCCAGCAGCCCTCACGAACTTAACACTGAAGCTTTCTTT. Translation: CASSPHELNTEAFF.

This clonotype was seen many times. V gene TRBV6-2 or TRBV6-3 combines with J gene TRBJ2-5; weak D call: TRBD1 (5 bases). The CDR3 covers 15 residues. Germline loops: CDR1 MNHEY, CDR2 SVGEGT. The V and J ends lost 0 bases and 2 bases respectively, with 10 bases between them. CDR3 residues: CASSYSTGDQETQYF. The CDR3 DNA reads TGTGCCAGCAGTTACTCCACAGGCGATCAAGAGACCCAGTACTTC.

The sample holds many counts of this clonotype. The chain couples TRBV6-5 to TRBJ2-6, with D uncertain. Deletions cut 7 bases from V and 1 base from J, with 5 bases between. The CDR3 totals 13 residues. Germline V gene sequence: CDR1 MNHEY, CDR2 SVGAGI. CDR3 nucleotides: TGTGCCAGCACCGTATCTGGGGCCAACGTCCTGACTTTC. Protein product: CASTVSGANVLTF.